These 2 T cell receptor beta chains were sequenced from one sample in a study of graft-versus-host responses after intestinal transplantation. Assay used: immunoSEQ multiplex PCR; TCRdb lists only in-frame clones, some missing. This table has 85,000 to 95,000 clones, 85% to 95% appearing once. No antigen has been identified for these receptors. The sample was unstimulated CD8+ T cells sorted from spleen or lymph node cells, taken before intestinal transplant. These receptors were obtained from a human donor who received an intestinal transplant.

This chain links TRBV6-1 with TRBJ2-3, with 10 bases aligning to TRBD1. V was clipped by 1 base and J by 6 bases; unmatched bases: 4. There are 15 residues in the CDR3. Germline loops: CDR1 MNHNS, CDR2 SASEGT. The CDR3: CASSEEDRGKDTQYF. Here the CDR3 DNA reads TGTGCCAGCAGTGAAGAGGACAGGGGGAAGGATACGCAGTATTTT.

This clone rates as large. V gene TRBV29-1 combines with J gene TRBJ2-3; 7 bases map to TRBD2. The CDR3 contains 17 residues. CDR1 and CDR2 from the germline V gene are SQVTM and ANQGSEA. V lost 3 bases, J lost 2 bases, and 14 bases stayed unmatched. The chain's CDR3 is CSVEGLTLSGNTDTQYF. CDR3 in DNA: TGCAGCGTTGAGGGACTAACCCTAAGCGGGAACACAGATACGCAGTATTTT.